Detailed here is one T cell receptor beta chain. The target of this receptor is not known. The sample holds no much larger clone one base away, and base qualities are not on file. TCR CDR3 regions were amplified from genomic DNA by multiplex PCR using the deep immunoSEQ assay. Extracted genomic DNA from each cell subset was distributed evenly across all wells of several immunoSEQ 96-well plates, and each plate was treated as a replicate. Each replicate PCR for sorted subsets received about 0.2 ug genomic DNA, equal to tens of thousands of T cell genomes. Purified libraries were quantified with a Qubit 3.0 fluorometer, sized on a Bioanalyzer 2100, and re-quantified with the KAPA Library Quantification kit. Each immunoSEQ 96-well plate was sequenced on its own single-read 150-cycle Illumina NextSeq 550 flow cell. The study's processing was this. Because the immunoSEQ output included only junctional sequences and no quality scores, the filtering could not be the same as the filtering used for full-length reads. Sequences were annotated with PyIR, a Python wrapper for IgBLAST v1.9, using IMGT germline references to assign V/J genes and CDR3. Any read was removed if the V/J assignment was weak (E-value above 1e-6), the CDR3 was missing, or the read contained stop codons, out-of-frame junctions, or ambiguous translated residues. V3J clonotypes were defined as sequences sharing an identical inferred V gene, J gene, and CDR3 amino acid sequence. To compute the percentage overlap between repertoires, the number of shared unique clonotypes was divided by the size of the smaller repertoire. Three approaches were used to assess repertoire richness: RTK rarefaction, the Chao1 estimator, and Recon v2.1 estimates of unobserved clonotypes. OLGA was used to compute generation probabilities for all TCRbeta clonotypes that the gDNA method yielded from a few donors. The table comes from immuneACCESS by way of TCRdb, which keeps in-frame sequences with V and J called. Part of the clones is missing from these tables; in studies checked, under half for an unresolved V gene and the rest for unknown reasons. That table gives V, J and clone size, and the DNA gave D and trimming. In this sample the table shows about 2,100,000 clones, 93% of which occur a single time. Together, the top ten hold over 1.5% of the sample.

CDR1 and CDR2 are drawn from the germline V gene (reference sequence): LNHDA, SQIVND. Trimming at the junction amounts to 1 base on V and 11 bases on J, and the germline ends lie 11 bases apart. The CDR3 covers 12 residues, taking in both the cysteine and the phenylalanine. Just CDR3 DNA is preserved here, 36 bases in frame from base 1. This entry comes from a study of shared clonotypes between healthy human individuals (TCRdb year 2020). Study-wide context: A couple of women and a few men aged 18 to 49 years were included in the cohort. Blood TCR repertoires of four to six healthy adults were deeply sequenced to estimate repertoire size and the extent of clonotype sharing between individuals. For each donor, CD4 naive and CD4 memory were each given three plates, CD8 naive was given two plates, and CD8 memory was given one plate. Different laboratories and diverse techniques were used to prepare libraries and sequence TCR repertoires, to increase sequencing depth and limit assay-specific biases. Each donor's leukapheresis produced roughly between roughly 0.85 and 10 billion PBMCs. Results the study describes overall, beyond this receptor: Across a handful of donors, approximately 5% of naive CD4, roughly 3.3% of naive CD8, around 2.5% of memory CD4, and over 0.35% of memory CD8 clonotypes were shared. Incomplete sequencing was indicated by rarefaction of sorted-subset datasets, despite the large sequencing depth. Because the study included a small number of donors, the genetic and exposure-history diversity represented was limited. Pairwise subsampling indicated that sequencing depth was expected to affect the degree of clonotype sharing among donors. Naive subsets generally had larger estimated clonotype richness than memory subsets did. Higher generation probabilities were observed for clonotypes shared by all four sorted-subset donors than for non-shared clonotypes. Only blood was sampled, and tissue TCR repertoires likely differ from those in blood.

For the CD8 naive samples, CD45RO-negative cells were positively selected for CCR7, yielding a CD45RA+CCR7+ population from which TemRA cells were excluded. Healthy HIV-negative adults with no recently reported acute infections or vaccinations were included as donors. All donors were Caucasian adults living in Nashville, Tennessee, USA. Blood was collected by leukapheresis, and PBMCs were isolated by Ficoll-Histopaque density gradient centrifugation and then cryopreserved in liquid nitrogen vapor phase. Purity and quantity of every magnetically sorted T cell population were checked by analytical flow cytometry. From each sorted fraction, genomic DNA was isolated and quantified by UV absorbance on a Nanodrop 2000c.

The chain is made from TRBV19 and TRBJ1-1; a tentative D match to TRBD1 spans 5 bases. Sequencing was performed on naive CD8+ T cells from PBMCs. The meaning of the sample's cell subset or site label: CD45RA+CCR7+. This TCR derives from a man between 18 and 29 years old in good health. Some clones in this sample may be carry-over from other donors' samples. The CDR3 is CASSIVPWGAFF. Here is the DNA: TGTGCCAGTAGTATAGTCCCTTGGGGGGCTTTCTTT.